This T cell receptor beta chain was identified in a study of neurological immune-mediated disorders. Study results and caveats: Because no CDR3 amino acid sequences were shared across subjects by expanded clones, private repertoires were suggested in all groups.

With 10-nucleotide random UMIs included, cDNA was synthesized by 5'RACE. TCRdb passed the 5' RACE reads through MiXCR, listing each CDR3 protein once. The table lists 65,000 to 90,000 distinct CDR3 sequences, 10% of them singletons. This clonotype showed up many times. Its antigen is still unknown. The CDR3 spans 17 residues. J gave up 7 bases and V 0 bases, and 12 bases lay outside the gene matches. Germline CDR1 reads SGDLS; CDR2 reads YYNGEE. This sequence was found in a man in his forties or fifties in good health. The rearrangement links TRBV9 to TRBJ2-1; 8 bases match TRBD2. Sequencing was done on a sample of PBMCs. The chain's CDR3 is CASSVGGGAGVRNEQFF. In DNA, the CDR3 is TGTGCCAGCAGCGTAGGCGGCGGAGCGGGGGTACGGAATGAGCAGTTCTTC.